The clone carrying this TCR beta chain was recorded a few times. Its cognate antigen is unknown. Sequence at one end of the junction differs from germline and may be a read error. Amplifying from RNA transcripts, the study obtained TCR beta CDR3 regions. First-round RT-PCR employed HTBI primers, with a second-round multiplex PCR after it. Using its own MiXCR run on the multiplex PCR reads, TCRdb lists one record per CDR3 protein. The repertoire holds around 1.1 million distinct CDR3 sequences, with 35% to 40% as singletons. Germline CDR1 is SGHKS and CDR2 is YYEKEE (reference sequence). The CDR3 is 16 residues long. The source of the sample is a study of Graves' ophthalmopathy and Graves' hyperthyroidism. Study-wide background: Researchers classed hyperthyroidism as stable given no ophthalmopathy within 18 months of follow-up.

Diagnosis was based on clinical symptoms, serum thyroxine, TRAb, thyroid ultrasound and orbital computed tomography. Study-wide results and caveats: In blood appeared most of the expanded thyroid clonotypes whose frequency exceeded 0.001.

This chain connects TRBV5-5 to TRBJ1-5; a weak D match, TRBD1 (6 bases). The specimen sequenced was peripheral blood or thyroid tissue (not recorded which). The source of this sequence is an adult man with Graves' hyperthyroidism. CDR3 sequence: CASSQEVGALNQPQHF. CDR3 sequence (DNA): TGCGCCAGCAGCCAAGAAGTGGGGGCCCTGAATCAGCCCCAGCATTTT.